The present TCR beta chain was sequenced within a study of T cell responses to AZD1222 COVID-19 vaccine. TCRdb's copy holds only in-frame clones and misses some; the assay was immunoSEQ multiplex PCR. The sample records about 110,000 clones, nearly 90% being singletons. A word on this clone: Its antigen is not known.

Findings of the study overall: Samples come after the peak T cell response, not at day 14. When two AZD1222 doses had been given, Spike-specific TCR breadth and depth rose. Reports indicate that nearly half of spike-specific TCRs are directed at unmutated variant regions. It should be noted that donors were predominantly white British and more often female, and clonal diversity was possibly underestimated.

The TCR originated in an adult in good health. Sequencing was performed on peripheral blood, taken on day 0 of MenACWY control vaccination.

The CDR3 nucleotides read TGTGCCAGTACCGGGGTAGCCTGGGAGGGTGTCACCGGGGAGCTGTTTTTT. This gives the protein CASTGVAWEGVTGELFF. The chain combines TRBV19 with TRBJ2-2; 7 bases fit TRBD2. CDR3 length: 17 residues. V trimming: 7 bases; J trimming: 4 bases; junction bases outside the gene matches: 15. From germline, CDR1 is LNHDA and CDR2 SQIVND (reference sequence).